A selection of T cell receptor beta chains follows, all from one sample in a study of T-cell reconstitution after alpha-beta-depleted transplantation in children. From the PCR reads, TCRdb called clonotypes with MiXCR, one entry per CDR3 protein. The table lists hundreds of thousands of distinct CDR3 sequences, over 10% of them singletons. This specimen was PBMCs, taken before TCRalphabeta/CD19-depleted stem cell transplant. These receptors all stem from a girl aged 2 to 9 with congenital amegakaryocytic thrombocytopenia, due to receive a stem cell transplant. The CDR3 runs from the conserved cysteine through the conserved F or W. A D gene is named only where the DNA matches it firmly. Clone size is stated in some rows and not others, as once, few, many or a class when expanded.

>TRBV20-1|many|TRBJ2-7|TRBD2
CSARGTSLLYEQYF
TGCAGTGCTAGAGGGACTAGCTTATTATACGAGCAGTACTTC
>TRBV20-1|many|TRBJ2-1|TRBD1
CSAAGQGDSEQFF
TGCAGTGCAGCGGGACAGGGGGACAGTGAGCAGTTCTTC
>TRBV18|.|TRBJ2-4|TRBD2
CASSSGAGVRHIQYF
TGTGCCAGCTCCTCCGGGGCGGGAGTGCGGCACATTCAGTACTTC
>TRBV5-4|.|TRBJ2-2|.
CASSLEIGELFF
TGTGCCAGCAGCTTAGAGATCGGGGAGCTGTTTTTT
>TRBV5-5|.|TRBJ2-1|.
CASSLELPSSSYNEQFF
TGTGCCAGCAGCTTGGAGCTCCCATCGAGCTCCTACAATGAGCAGTTCTTC
>TRBV29-1|many|TRBJ2-3|.
CSVELLAGQGTDTQYF
TGCAGCGTTGAACTGCTGGCAGGACAAGGCACAGATACGCAGTATTTT
>TRBV27|many|TRBJ2-5|.
CASSLGGLQETQYF
TGTGCCAGCAGTTTAGGGGGTCTCCAAGAGACCCAGTACTTC
>TRBV14|few|TRBJ1-3|.
CASSQDWLTRRNTIYF
TGTGCCAGCAGCCAAGACTGGCTAACTCGGCGAAACACCATATATTTT
>TRBV5-1|many|TRBJ2-7|.
CASSLGYPSYEQYF
TGCGCCAGCAGCTTGGGCTACCCTTCCTACGAGCAGTACTTC
>TRBV7-9|many|TRBJ2-2|.
CASSLAWGNTGELFF
TGTGCCAGCAGCTTGGCTTGGGGCAACACCGGGGAGCTGTTTTTT
>TRBV6-1|few|TRBJ2-2|.
CASSPTFLTANTGELFF
TGTGCCAGCAGCCCCACATTCTTGACAGCGAACACCGGGGAGCTGTTTTTT
>TRBV5-5|.|TRBJ2-7|TRBD2
CASSQGLAKSYEQYF
TGTGCCAGCAGCCAAGGACTAGCGAAATCCTACGAGCAGTACTTC
>TRBV9|.|TRBJ2-7|.
CASSVVVVPFSYEQYF
TGTGCCAGCAGCGTAGTTGTTGTGCCTTTCTCCTACGAGCAGTACTTC
>TRBV5-6|.|TRBJ1-5|.
CASSLAQVVMPQHF
TGTGCCAGCAGCTTGGCACAGGTTGTAATGCCCCAGCATTTT
>TRBV12-3/TRBV12-4|few|TRBJ2-6|.
CASTLGFGVLTF
TGTGCCAGCACCCTCGGTTTTGGGGTCCTGACTTTC
>TRBV12-3/TRBV12-4|many|TRBJ2-2|TRBD2
CASRGAGAGELFF
TGTGCCAGCAGAGGAGCGGGAGCCGGGGAGCTGTTTTTT
>TRBV5-1|.|TRBJ2-3|.
CASSITPTDTQYF
TGCGCCAGCAGCATCACCCCCACAGATACGCAGTATTTT
>TRBV6-1|many|TRBJ1-5|TRBD1
CASSPKRTGNNQPQHF
TGTGCCAGCAGCCCGAAAAGGACAGGGAATAATCAGCCCCAGCATTTT
>TRBV15|many|TRBJ2-3|TRBD2
CATSRDLAGVRDTQYF
TGTGCCACCAGCAGAGATCTAGCGGGAGTCCGAGATACGCAGTATTTT
>TRBV4-1|few|TRBJ2-7|TRBD2
CASSQGLSGSGEQYF
TGCGCCAGCAGCCAAGGTTTGAGCGGGAGTGGCGAGCAGTACTTC
>TRBV20-1|many|TRBJ2-2|TRBD2
CSARDQSGGDTGELFF
TGCAGTGCTAGAGATCAGTCGGGAGGGGACACCGGGGAGCTGTTTTTT
>TRBV12-3/TRBV12-4|many|TRBJ1-2|.
CASSDQQGAYGYTF
TGTGCCAGCAGCGATCAACAGGGCGCCTATGGCTACACCTTC
>TRBV20-1|.|TRBJ2-1|TRBD1
CSASFRRQGVDEQFF
TGCAGTGCCAGCTTTCGACGACAGGGGGTCGATGAGCAGTTCTTC
>TRBV11-2|many|TRBJ2-1|.
CASSLEGDEQFF
TGTGCCAGCAGCTTAGAGGGAGACGAGCAGTTCTTC
>TRBV7-6|few|TRBJ2-1|TRBD1
CASSLAGRTGDNEQFF
TGTGCCAGCAGCTTAGCGGGCCGGACAGGGGACAATGAGCAGTTCTTC
>TRBV15|few|TRBJ2-1|TRBD2
CATSSPVLIPSGSYEQFF
TGTGCCACCAGCAGCCCCGTTTTGATCCCTAGCGGGAGCTATGAGCAGTTCTTC